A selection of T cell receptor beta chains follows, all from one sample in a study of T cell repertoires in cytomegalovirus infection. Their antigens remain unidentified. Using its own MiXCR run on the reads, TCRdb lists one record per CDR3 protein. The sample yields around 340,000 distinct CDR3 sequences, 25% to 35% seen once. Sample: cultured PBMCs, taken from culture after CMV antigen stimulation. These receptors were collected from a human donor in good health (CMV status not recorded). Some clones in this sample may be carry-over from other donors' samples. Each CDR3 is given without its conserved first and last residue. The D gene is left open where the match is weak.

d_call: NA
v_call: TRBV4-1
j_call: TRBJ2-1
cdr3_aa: ASSPTSSSYNEQF

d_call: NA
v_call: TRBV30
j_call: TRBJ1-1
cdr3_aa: AWSIDRNTEAF

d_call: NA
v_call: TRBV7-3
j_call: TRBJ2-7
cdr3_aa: ASSDPGAYEQY

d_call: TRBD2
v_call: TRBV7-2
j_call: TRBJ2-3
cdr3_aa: TSSSTSGRTDTQY

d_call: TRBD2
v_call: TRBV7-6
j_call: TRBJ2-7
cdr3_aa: ASSPTLAGSLYEQY

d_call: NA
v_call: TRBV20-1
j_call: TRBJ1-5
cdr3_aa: SARPGQYGNQPQH

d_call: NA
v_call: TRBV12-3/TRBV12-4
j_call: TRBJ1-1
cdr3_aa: ASSLAGWSTEAF

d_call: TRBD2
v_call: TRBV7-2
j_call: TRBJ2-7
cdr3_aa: ASSLAGGTSEQY

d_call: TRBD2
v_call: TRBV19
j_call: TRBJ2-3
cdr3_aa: ASSTRSGSTTDTQY

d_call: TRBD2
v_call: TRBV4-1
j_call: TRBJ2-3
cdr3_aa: ASSLSGRGPDTQY

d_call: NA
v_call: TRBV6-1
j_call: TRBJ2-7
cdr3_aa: ASSETRSREQY

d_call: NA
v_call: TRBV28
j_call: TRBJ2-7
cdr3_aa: ASIPGPAVDSYEQY

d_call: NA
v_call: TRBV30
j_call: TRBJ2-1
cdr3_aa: AWSSDVPGEQF

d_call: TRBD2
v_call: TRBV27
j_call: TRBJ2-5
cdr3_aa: ASSPAGGLGETQY

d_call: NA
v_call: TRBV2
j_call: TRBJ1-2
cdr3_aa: ASSEALRGRSNYGYT

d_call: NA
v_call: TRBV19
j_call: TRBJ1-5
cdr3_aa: ASTITRQGGNQPQH

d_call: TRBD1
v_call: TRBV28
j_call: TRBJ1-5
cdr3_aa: ASSPGTGGSWNQPQH

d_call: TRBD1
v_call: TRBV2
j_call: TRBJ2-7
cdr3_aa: ANNQKGGWYEQY

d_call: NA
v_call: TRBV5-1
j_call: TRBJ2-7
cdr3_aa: ASSLERGGSPYEQY

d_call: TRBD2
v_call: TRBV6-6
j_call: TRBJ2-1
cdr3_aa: ASRPTLIAGGRNEQF

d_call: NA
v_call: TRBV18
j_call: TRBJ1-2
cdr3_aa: ASSPSGTPRGYGYT

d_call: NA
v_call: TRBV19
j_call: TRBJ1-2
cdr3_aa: ASSIVPSDYGYT

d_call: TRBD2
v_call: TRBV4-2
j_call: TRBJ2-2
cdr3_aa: ASSQELAGLSGELF

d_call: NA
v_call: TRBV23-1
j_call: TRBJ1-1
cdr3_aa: ASSQFTEAF

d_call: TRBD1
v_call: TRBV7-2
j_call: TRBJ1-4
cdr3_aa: ASSPGQVFEKLF

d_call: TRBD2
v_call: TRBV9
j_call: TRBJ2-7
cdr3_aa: ASSVSSGSTYEQY

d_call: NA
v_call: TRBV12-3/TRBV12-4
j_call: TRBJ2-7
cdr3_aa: ASSLTIGFYEQY

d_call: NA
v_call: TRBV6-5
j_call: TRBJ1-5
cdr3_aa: ASSYRGYNQPQH

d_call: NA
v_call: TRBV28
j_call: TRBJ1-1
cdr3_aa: ASSPQDRRDTEAF

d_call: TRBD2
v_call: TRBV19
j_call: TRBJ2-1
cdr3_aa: ASKPLAGDEQF

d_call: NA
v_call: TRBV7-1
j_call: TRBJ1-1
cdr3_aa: ASSNSGGTGTEAF

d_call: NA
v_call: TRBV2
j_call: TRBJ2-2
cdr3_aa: ASAPLTELTGELF

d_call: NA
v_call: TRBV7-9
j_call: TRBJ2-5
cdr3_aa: ASSLQPEETQY

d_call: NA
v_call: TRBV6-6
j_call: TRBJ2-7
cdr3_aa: ASDPGSSYEQY

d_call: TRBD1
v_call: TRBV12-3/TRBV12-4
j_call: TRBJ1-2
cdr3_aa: ASSPLLGQGYT

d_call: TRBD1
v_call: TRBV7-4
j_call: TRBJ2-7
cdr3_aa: ASSYSGQGPYEQY

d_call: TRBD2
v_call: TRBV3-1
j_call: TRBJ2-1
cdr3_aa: ASSQDRLAGIGNEQF

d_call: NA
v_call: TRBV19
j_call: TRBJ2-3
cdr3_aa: ASSPRDTYTDTQY

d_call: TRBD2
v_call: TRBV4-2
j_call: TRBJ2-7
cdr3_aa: ASSHPGLEGGEQY

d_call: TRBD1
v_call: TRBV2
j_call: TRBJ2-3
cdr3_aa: ASSGSQPGQGTDTQY

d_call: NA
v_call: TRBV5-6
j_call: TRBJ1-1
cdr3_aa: ASSPLLGNTEAF

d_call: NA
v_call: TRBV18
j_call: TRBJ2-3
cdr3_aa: ASSLETAHTDTQY

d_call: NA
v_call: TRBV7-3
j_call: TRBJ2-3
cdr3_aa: ASSLTGAVADTQY

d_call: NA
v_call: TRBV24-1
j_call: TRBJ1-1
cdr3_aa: ATSDSRGIEAF

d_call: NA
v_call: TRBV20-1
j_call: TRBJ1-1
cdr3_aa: SARDRVQLNTEAF

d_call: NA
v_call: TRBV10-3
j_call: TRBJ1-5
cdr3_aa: AIRGGSNQPQH

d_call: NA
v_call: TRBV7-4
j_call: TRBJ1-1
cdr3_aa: ASSTILATQGRNTEAF

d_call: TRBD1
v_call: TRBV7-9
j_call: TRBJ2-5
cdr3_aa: ASSFGTGDLQETQY

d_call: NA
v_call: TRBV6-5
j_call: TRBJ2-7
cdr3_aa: ASSYEGEQY

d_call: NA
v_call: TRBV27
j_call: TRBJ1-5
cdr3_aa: ASSLRAGQPQH

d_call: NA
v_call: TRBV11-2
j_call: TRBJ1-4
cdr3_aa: ASSLEGRLPGLNEKLF

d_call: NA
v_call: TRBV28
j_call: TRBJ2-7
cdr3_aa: ASSSGREGSYEQY

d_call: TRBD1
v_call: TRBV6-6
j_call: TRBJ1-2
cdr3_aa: ASRRTRDRDYGYT

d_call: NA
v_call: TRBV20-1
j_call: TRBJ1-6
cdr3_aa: SAREGYNSPLH

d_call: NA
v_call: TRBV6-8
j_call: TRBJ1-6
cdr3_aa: ASSYQSSSYNSPLH